This T cell receptor beta chain was recorded in a study of shared clonotypes between healthy human individuals. Overall study results and limits: Sampling included only blood; tissue repertoires likely differ. The diversity represented, both genetic and in exposure history, was limited by few donors.

Per germline, CDR1 MNHEY and CDR2 SVGAGI. Trimming took 5 bases from V and 9 from J; bases not matched to a gene: 4. This CDR3 is 12 amino acids long. The repertoire was sequenced with immunoSEQ multiplex PCR; TCRdb's copy has only in-frame clones and lacks some. The sample consists of 450,000 to 600,000 clones, 79% of them appearing once. As regards this clone: Its antigen is not known.

The rearrangement links TRBV6-5 to TRBJ1-5; TRBD1 matches at 7 bases. This TCR was sampled from a woman between 40 and 50 years old in good health. Some clones in this sample may be carry-over from other donors' samples. Sample: PBMCs. The chain's CDR3 is CASSPRTGPQHF. CDR3 DNA: TGTGCCAGCAGTCCCCGGACAGGGCCCCAGCATTTT.